This TCR beta chain was sequenced in a study of post-analysis software for immune sequencing data. Unique molecular identifiers were built into the TCR beta cDNA libraries. Each CDR3 protein gets one entry after TCRdb re-called the PCR reads with MiXCR. The sample yields a few hundred thousand distinct CDR3 sequences, under 40% seen once. This clonotype was counted between two and nine times. Its antigen is undetermined. Findings and limits, study-wide: Relative to controls, patients with multiple sclerosis showed significantly lower normalized Chao1 diversity. With TRBV5-6, TRBV5-1 and TRBV20-1 included, 4 to 6 TRBV segments were more frequent in patients than in controls.

V lost 3 bases and J lost 5, with 17 bases in between. Germline CDR1 and CDR2: MGHRA and YSYEKL. The CDR3 extends over 16 amino acids. The V gene is TRBV4-1, the J gene TRBJ2-4; maybe TRBD2 (6 bases). This TCR was sampled from a girl aged 2-17 years with multiple sclerosis. The source material was blood. The CDR3 protein is CASSQRDGWVQNIQYF. The DNA of the CDR3 is TGCGCCAGCAGCCAGCGGGACGGGTGGGTTCAAAACATTCAGTACTTC.